This is a list of T cell receptor beta chains from one sample in a study of vaccination effects on CD4 cells after COVID-19. Profiled with immunoSEQ multiplex PCR; TCRdb holds only in-frame clones, not every one. The top ten hold around 4% of the sample, which has approximately 60,000 clones, just under 80% seen once. No cognate antigen is known for these TCRs. The starting material was CD4+ T cells from PBMCs cultured without peptide, obtained after COVID-19 vaccination. The receptors shown here come from a human donor who received a COVID-19 vaccine. The CDR3 runs from the conserved cysteine through the conserved F or W. D genes are given only for firm matches. A row's size may be missing; if present it is once, few, many or a size class.

length: 15; D: NA; J: TRBJ2-1; size: NA; V: TRBV24-1; CDR3: CATSDLGTSGNEQFF; DNA: TGTGCCACCAGTGATTTGGGGACTTCGGGGAATGAGCAGTTCTTC
length: 13; D: NA; J: TRBJ1-6; size: NA; V: TRBV5-1; CDR3: CASSLNERSPLHF; DNA: TGCGCCAGCAGCTTGAACGAGCGTTCACCCCTCCACTTT
length: 15; D: TRBD1; J: TRBJ1-1; size: NA; V: TRBV6-6; CDR3: CASRSGDSKNTEAFF; DNA: TGTGCCAGCAGATCCGGGGACAGCAAGAACACTGAAGCTTTCTTT
length: 14; D: NA; J: TRBJ1-2; size: NA; V: TRBV27; CDR3: CASSLARAGDGYTF; DNA: TGTGCCAGCAGTTTAGCGAGGGCAGGGGATGGCTACACCTTC
length: 20; D: NA; J: TRBJ2-3; size: NA; V: TRBV21-1; CDR3: CASSKVHGTSGIGPTDTQYF; DNA: TGTGCCAGCAGCAAAGTCCATGGGACTAGCGGGATTGGCCCCACAGATACGCAGTATTTT
length: 13; D: TRBD2; J: TRBJ2-1; size: NA; V: TRBV30; CDR3: CAWTSGPNNEQFF; DNA: TGTGCCTGGACTAGCGGGCCCAACAATGAGCAGTTCTTC
length: 15; D: NA; J: TRBJ1-6; size: few; V: TRBV4-3; CDR3: CASSQVAQMRSPLHF; DNA: TGCGCCAGCAGCCAGGTGGCTCAGATGAGGTCACCCCTCCACTTT
length: 15; D: NA; J: TRBJ2-3; size: NA; V: TRBV20-1; CDR3: CSASEEGRDTDTQYF; DNA: TGCAGTGCTAGTGAAGAGGGACGGGACACAGATACGCAGTATTTT
length: 11; D: NA; J: TRBJ1-2; size: NA; V: TRBV10-1; CDR3: CASSEGYGYTF; DNA: TGCGCCAGCAGTGAGGGCTATGGCTACACCTTC
length: 16; D: NA; J: TRBJ2-5; size: NA; V: TRBV19; CDR3: CASLPPGHTGQETQYF; DNA: TGTGCCAGTCTACCGCCGGGACACACGGGACAAGAGACCCAGTACTTC
length: 15; D: TRBD1; J: TRBJ1-4; size: NA; V: TRBV7-2; CDR3: CASSLGAGGGEKLFF; DNA: TGTGCCAGCAGCTTAGGGGCAGGGGGAGGTGAAAAACTGTTTTTT
length: 14; D: NA; J: TRBJ1-5; size: few; V: TRBV19; CDR3: CATSLATQDQPQHF; DNA: TGTGCCACTTCCCTTGCGACCCAGGATCAGCCCCAGCATTTT
length: 12; D: NA; J: TRBJ1-1; size: NA; V: TRBV29-1; CDR3: CSVEGLDTEAFF; DNA: TGCAGCGTTGAAGGGTTGGACACTGAAGCTTTCTTT
length: 15; D: TRBD1; J: TRBJ2-4; size: NA; V: TRBV9; CDR3: CASSEGGLAKNIQYF; DNA: TGTGCCAGCAGCGAAGGGGGCCTAGCCAAAAACATTCAGTACTTC
length: 11; D: NA; J: TRBJ2-1; size: NA; V: TRBV9; CDR3: CASSVSNEQFF; DNA: TGTGCCAGCAGCGTTAGCAATGAGCAGTTCTTC
length: 16; D: NA; J: TRBJ2-6; size: NA; V: TRBV15; CDR3: CATSRDRYSGANVLTF; DNA: TGTGCCACCAGCAGAGATCGTTACTCTGGGGCCAACGTCCTGACTTTC
length: 15; D: TRBD1; J: TRBJ1-2; size: NA; V: TRBV7-9; CDR3: CASSPPDRGRSGYTF; DNA: TGTGCCAGCAGCCCCCCCGACAGGGGGCGGAGTGGCTACACCTTC
length: 16; D: NA; J: TRBJ2-2; size: few; V: TRBV5-1; CDR3: CASSLGDTANTGELFF; DNA: TGCGCCAGCAGCTTGGGGGACACCGCGAACACCGGGGAGCTGTTTTTT
length: 13; D: NA; J: TRBJ2-2; size: NA; V: TRBV7-2; CDR3: CASSSNQGRELFF; DNA: TGTGCCAGCAGCTCCAACCAGGGCCGGGAGCTGTTTTTT
length: 15; D: TRBD1; J: TRBJ1-2; size: few; V: TRBV5-4; CDR3: CASRYDRDGNYGYTF; DNA: TGTGCCAGCAGATATGACAGGGACGGTAACTATGGCTACACCTTC
length: 16; D: TRBD2; J: TRBJ2-5; size: NA; V: TRBV9; CDR3: CASSKGTSGDQETQYF; DNA: TGTGCCAGCAGCAAGGGGACTAGCGGGGACCAAGAGACCCAGTACTTC
length: 14; D: NA; J: TRBJ1-1; size: NA; V: TRBV5-4; CDR3: CASSSRGPNTEAFF; DNA: TGTGCCAGCAGCTCGCGGGGTCCGAACACTGAAGCTTTCTTT
length: 12; D: NA; J: TRBJ1-5; size: NA; V: TRBV19; CDR3: CASSIVGQPQHF; DNA: TGTGCCAGTAGTATCGTCGGTCAGCCCCAGCATTTT
length: 14; D: NA; J: TRBJ1-1; size: NA; V: TRBV6-5; CDR3: CASKFTRASTEAFF; DNA: TGTGCCAGCAAGTTTACTCGGGCGAGCACTGAAGCTTTCTTT
length: 16; D: TRBD1; J: TRBJ2-2; size: NA; V: TRBV4-2; CDR3: CASSQGDRGHSGELFF; DNA: TGTGCCAGCAGCCAAGGCGACAGGGGGCACAGCGGGGAGCTGTTTTTT
length: 15; D: TRBD1; J: TRBJ1-1; size: NA; V: TRBV10-3; CDR3: CAITGQGKGNTEAFF; DNA: TGTGCCATCACTGGACAGGGAAAAGGGAACACTGAAGCTTTCTTT
length: 14; D: NA; J: TRBJ1-2; size: NA; V: TRBV6-5; CDR3: CASTEGGVNYGYTF; DNA: TGTGCCAGCACCGAGGGCGGAGTTAACTATGGCTACACCTTC